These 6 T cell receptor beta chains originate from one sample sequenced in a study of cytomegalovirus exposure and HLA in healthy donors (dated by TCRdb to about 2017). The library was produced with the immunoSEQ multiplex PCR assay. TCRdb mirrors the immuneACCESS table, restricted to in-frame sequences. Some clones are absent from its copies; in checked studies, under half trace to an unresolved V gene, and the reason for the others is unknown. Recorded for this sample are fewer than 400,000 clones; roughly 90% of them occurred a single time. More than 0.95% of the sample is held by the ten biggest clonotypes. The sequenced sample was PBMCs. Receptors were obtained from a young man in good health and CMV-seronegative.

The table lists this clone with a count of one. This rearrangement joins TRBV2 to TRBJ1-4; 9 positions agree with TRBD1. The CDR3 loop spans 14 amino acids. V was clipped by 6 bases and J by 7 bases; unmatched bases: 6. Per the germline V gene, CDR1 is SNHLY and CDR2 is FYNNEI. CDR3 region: CASRDTGGGEKLFF. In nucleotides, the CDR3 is TGTGCCAGCAGGGACACAGGGGGCGGTGAAAAACTGTTTTTT.

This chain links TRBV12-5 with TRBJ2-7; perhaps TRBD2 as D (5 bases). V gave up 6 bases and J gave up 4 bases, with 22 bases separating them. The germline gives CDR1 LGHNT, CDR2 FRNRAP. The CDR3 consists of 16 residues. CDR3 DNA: TGTGCTAGTGGCCTCCAGGTAGCACCGGGCGGGTACGAGCAGTACTTC. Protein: CASGLQVAPGGYEQYF. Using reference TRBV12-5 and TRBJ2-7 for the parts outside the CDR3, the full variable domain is DARVTQTPRHKVTEMGQEVTMRCQPILGHNTVFWYRQTMMQGLELLAYFRNRAPLDDSGMPKDRFSAEMPDATLATLKIQPSEPRDSAVYFCASGLQVAPGGYEQYFGPGTRLTVT.

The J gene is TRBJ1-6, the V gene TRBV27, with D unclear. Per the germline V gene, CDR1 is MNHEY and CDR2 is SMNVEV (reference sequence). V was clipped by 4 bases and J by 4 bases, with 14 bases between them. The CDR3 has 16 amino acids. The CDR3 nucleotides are TGTGCCAGCAGTTCTATTGGGCAGATTTATAATTCACCCCTCCACTTT. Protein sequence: CASSSIGQIYNSPLHF.

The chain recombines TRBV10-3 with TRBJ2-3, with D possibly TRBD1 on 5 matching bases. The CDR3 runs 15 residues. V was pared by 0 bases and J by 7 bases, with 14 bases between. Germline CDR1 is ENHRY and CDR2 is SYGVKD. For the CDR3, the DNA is TGTGCCATCAGTGAGTCGCAGGGTGTGGGGTATACGCAGTATTTT. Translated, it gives CAISESQGVGYTQYF.

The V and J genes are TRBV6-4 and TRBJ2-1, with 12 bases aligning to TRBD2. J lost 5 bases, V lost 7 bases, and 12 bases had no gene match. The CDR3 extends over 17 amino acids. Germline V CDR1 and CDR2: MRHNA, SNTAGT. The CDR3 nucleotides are TGTGCCAGCAAGCTATGGCCGGGACTAGCGGGCAACAATGAGCAGTTCTTC. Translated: CASKLWPGLAGNNEQFF.

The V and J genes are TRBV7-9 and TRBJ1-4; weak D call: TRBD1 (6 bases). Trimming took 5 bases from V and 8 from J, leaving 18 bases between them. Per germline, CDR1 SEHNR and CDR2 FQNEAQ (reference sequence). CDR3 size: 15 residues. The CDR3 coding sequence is TGTGCCAGCAGCAGAGTGGGGGCATTCGGCGAAAAACTGTTTTTT. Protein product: CASSRVGAFGEKLFF. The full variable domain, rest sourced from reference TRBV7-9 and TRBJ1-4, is DTGVSQNPRHKITKRGQNVTFRCDPISEHNRLYWYRQTLGQGPEFLTYFQNEAQLEKSRLLSDRFSAERPKGSFSTLEIQRTEQGDSAMYLCASSRVGAFGEKLFFGSGTQLSVL.